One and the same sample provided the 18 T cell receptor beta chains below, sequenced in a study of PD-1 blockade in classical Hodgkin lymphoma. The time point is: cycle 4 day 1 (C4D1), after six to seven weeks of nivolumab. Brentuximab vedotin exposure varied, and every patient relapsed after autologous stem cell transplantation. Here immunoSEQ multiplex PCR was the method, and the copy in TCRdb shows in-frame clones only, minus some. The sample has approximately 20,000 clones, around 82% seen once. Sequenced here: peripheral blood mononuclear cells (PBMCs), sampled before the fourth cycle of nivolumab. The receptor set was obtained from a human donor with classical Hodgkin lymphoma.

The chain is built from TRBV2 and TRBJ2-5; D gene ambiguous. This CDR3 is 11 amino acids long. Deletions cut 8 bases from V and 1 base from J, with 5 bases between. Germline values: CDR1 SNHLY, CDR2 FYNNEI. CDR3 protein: CASEAQETQYF. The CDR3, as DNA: TGTGCCAGCGAAGCCCAAGAGACCCAGTACTTC.

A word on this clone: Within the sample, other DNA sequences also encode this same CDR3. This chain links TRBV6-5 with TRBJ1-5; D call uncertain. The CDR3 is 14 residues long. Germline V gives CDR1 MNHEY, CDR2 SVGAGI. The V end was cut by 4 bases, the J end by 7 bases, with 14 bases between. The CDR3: CASSSSDASQPQHF. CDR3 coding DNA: TGTGCCAGCAGTTCTAGTGACGCATCGCAGCCCCAGCATTTT.

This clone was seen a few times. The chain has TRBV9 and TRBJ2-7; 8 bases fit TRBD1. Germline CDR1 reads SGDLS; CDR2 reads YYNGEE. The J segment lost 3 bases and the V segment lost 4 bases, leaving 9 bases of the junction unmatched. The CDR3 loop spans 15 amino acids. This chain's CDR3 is CASSPRTGFYYEQYV. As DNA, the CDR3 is TGTGCCAGCAGCCCCAGGACAGGGTTCTACTACGAGCAGTACGTC.

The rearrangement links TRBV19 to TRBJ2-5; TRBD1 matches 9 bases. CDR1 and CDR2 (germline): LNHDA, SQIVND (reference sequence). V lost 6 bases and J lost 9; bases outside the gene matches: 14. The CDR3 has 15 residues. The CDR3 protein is CASRASGTGSEAQYF. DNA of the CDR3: TGTGCCAGTAGAGCTTCTGGGACAGGGTCCGAGGCCCAGTACTTC.

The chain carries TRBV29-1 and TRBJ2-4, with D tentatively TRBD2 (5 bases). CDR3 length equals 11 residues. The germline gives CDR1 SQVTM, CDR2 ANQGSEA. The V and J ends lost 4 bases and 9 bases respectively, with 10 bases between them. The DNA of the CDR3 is TGCAGCGTTGGCCTAGCAGGCATTCAGTACTTC. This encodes CSVGLAGIQYF.

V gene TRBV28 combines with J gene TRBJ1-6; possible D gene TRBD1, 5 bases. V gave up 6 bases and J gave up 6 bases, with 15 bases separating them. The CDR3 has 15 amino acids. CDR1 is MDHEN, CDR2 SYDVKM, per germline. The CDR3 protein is CASRSFRVSNSPLHF. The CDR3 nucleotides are TGTGCCAGCAGATCCTTCAGGGTCAGTAATTCACCCCTCCACTTT.

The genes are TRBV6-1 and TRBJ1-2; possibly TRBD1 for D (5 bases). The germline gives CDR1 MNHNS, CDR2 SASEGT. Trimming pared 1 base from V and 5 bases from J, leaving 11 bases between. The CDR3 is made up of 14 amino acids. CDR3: CASSEVPTVYGYTF. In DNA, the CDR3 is TGTGCCAGCAGTGAAGTCCCGACAGTATATGGCTACACCTTC.

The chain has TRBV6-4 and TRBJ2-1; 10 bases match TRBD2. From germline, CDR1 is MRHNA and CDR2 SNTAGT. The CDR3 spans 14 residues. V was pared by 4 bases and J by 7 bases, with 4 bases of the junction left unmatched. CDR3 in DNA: TGTGCCAGCAGTGCGTTAGCGGGGGGAAATGAGCAGTTCTTC. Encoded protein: CASSALAGGNEQFF.

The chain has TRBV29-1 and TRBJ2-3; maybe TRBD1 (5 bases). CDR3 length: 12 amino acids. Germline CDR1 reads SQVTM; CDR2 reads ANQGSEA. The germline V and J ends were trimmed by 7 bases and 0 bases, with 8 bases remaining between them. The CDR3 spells CSGYRSTDTQYF. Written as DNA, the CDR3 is TGCAGCGGATACAGGAGCACAGATACGCAGTATTTT.

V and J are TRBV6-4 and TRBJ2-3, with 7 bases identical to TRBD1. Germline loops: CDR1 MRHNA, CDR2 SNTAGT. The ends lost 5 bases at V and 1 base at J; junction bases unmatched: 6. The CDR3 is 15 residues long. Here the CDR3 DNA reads TGTGCCAGCAGTTCGAACAGGGGAGGCACAGATACGCAGTATTTT. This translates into CASSSNRGGTDTQYF.

The CDR3 bases are TGTGCTAGTGGTTTGGTACGGGGCCTCTTCTCTGGAAACACCATATATTTT. Protein product: CASGLVRGLFSGNTIYF. The J gene is TRBJ1-3, the V gene TRBV12-5; tentative D call: TRBD1 (5 bases). This CDR3 is 17 amino acids long. In germline, CDR1 is LGHNT, CDR2 FRNRAP. V shed 0 bases and J shed 0 bases, with 12 bases lying between them.

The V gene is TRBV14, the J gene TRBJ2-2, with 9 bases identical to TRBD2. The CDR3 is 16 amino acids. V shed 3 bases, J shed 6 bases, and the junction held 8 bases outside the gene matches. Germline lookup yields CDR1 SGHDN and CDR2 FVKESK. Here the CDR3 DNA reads TGTGCCAGCAGCCAGGCTACTAGCGGGTTATCCGGGGAGCTGTTTTTT. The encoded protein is CASSQATSGLSGELFF. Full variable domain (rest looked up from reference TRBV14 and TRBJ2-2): EAGVTQFPSHSVIEKGQTVTLRCDPISGHDNLYWYRRVMGKEIKFLLHFVKESKQDESGMPNNRFLAERTGGTYSTLKVQPAELEDSGVYFCASSQATSGLSGELFFGEGSRLTVL.

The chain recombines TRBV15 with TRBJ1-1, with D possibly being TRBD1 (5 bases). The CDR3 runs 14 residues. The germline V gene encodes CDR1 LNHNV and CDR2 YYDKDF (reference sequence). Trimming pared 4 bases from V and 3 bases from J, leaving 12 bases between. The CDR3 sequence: CATSIRRDDTEAFF. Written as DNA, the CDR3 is TGTGCCACCAGCATACGCAGGGATGACACTGAAGCTTTCTTT.

The CDR3: CASSQDGGRWNEKLFF. As DNA, the CDR3 is TGCGCCAGCAGCCAAGATGGCGGGAGGTGGAATGAAAAACTGTTTTTT. J is TRBJ1-4 and V is TRBV4-1; D is ambiguous. The CDR3 covers 16 residues. The germline gives CDR1 MGHRA, CDR2 YSYEKL. Trimming took 0 bases from V and 5 from J, leaving 13 bases between them.

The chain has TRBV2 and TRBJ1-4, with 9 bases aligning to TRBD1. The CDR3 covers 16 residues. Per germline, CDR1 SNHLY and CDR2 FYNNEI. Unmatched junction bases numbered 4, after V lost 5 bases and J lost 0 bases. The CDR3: CASSWDRATTNEKLFF. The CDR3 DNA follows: TGTGCCAGCAGTTGGGACAGGGCAACAACTAATGAAAAACTGTTTTTT.

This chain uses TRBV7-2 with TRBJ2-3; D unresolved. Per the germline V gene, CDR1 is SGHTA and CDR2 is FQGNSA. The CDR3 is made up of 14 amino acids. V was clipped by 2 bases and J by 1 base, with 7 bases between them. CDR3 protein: CASSLLSRTDTQYF. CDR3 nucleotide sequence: TGTGCCAGCAGCTTATTAAGCCGCACAGATACGCAGTATTTT.

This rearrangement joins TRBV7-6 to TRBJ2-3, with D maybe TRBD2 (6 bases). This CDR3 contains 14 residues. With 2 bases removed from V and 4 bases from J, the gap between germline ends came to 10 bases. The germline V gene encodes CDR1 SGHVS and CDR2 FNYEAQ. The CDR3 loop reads CASSLLSGADTQYF. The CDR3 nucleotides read TGTGCCAGCAGCTTACTTAGCGGCGCAGATACGCAGTATTTT.

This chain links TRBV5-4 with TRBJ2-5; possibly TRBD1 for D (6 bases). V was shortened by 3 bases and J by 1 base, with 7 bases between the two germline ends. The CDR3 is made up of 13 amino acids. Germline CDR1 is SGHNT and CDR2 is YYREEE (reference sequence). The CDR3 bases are TGTGCCAGCAGCTGGACAGCCCAAGAGACCCAGTACTTC. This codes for CASSWTAQETQYF.